The clone carrying this TCR beta chain was counted only a few times. Its antigen is as yet unknown. The sample originates from a study of human T cells and chemical hapten exposure. Background on the study: Per-sample variation in TCR yield stemmed mainly from small pooled library volume differences. Findings and caveats of the study: TCRs exceeding 1 in 1000 frequency stayed unchanged with DPC sensitization.

Individual cDNA molecules (in the library) carried attached unique molecular identifiers. Authors' data handling: With a range of roughly 23,224 to 690,600, the median per sample was 95,638 TCRs. TCRdb passed the 5' RACE reads through MiXCR, listing each CDR3 protein once. TCRdb, rather than the study authors, made the V and J calls. The data hold under 100,000 distinct CDR3 sequences, with around a sixth observed a single time. This CDR3 contains 15 residues. The germline CDR1 and CDR2 sequences are WNHNN and SYGVQD (reference sequence). Trimming took 4 bases from V and 3 from J, leaving 16 bases between them. The authors extracted total RNA from unfractionated whole blood.

The receptor comes from a female donor in good health. The chain links TRBV10-1 to TRBJ2-7, with TRBD1 as a possible D gene (5 bases). Written as DNA, the CDR3 is TGCGCCAGCAGTGGAAGGGGAATTTCGATCTACGAGCAGTACTTC. Translation gives CASSGRGISIYEQYF.